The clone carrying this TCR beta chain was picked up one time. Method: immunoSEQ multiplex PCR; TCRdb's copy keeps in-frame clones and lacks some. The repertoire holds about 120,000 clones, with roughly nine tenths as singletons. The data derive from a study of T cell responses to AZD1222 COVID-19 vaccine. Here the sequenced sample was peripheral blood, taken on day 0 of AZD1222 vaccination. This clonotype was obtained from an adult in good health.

The CDR3 sequence: CASSSDQAGYTF. As DNA, the CDR3 is TGTGCCAGCAGTTCAGACCAAGCGGGCTACACCTTC. V usage is TRBV12-3 or TRBV12-4 and J usage is TRBJ1-2; D unclear. There are 12 residues in the CDR3. V dropped 4 bases and J dropped 8 bases, with 11 bases sitting between them.